These T cell receptor beta chains were read from a single sample in a study of regulatory T cells in long-lasting Graves disease. TCRdb independently ran MiXCR on the multiplex PCR reads; one entry per CDR3 protein. The profile covers around 400,000 distinct CDR3 sequences, with under 25% appearing a single time and 14% taken by the ten largest. The source was peripheral blood mononuclear cells (PBMCs), collected when the disease was refractory, from a patient treated with antithyroid drugs. These receptors all come from a female donor with Graves disease. CDR3s include the opening cysteine and the closing phenylalanine or tryptophan. Fields, in order: D gene, V gene, CDR3 protein. A D gene is named only where the DNA matches it firmly.

TRBD1 | TRBV27 | CASSLYGTGYEQYF
. | TRBV14 | CASSQEPGIGSPLHF
. | TRBV7-8 | CASSLAIDGELPSYEQYF
. | TRBV3-1 | CASSQESELNNSPLHF
. | TRBV20-1 | CSAHEVKDEQFF
TRBD2 | TRBV28 | CASSLDQGGLETQYF
. | TRBV2 | CASFGGSYEQYF
. | TRBV4-1 | CASSQGGRAGYTF
TRBD2 | TRBV4-2 | CASSQEPARGSYNEQFF
. | TRBV14 | CASSPYTDTQYF
TRBD2 | TRBV6-2/TRBV6-3 | CASSDPGTSGAYEQYF
TRBD1 | TRBV9 | CASSGPGQGTGELFF
TRBD2 | TRBV7-8 | CASRYGLAGGARNEQYF
TRBD2 | TRBV4-3 | CASSQEASGSFRYNEQFF
. | TRBV20-1 | CSARVGGPGETQYF
TRBD2 | TRBV6-5 | CASSYSVLAGVTDTQYF
. | TRBV28 | CASSSPGGTDTQYF
. | TRBV7-6 | CASSLGEGGYTF
TRBD1 | TRBV6-1 | CASSQTGTVTYEQYF
TRBD2 | TRBV6-1 | CASSPRTSGRPGANVLTF
TRBD2 | TRBV28 | CASSSPGAGGNNEQFF
. | TRBV30 | CAWSYWHPNTEAFF
. | TRBV4-2 | CASSQDLRGATGNSPLHF
TRBD1 | TRBV12-3/TRBV12-4 | CASSPQGARSYEQYF
. | TRBV6-1 | CASSEYGQKRYEQYF
. | TRBV5-1 | CASSLWSDAATSIHTQYF
TRBD1 | TRBV25-1 | CASSGPGQNYGYTF